This T cell receptor (beta chain) appears in the sequencing data of a study of post-analysis software for immune sequencing data. In the study overall: The disease courses spanned relapsing-remitting, secondary progressive and progressive-relapsing forms of multiple sclerosis. Study outcomes and limitations: Same-batch samples co-clustered strongly by F measure. Among about 5 TRBV segments more frequent in patients than controls were TRBV5-6, TRBV5-1 and TRBV20-1. Diversity measured as normalized Chao1 was significantly lower in multiple sclerosis patients than in controls.

This clonotype came up once. Its antigen is currently unknown. Germline loops: CDR1 MNHEY, CDR2 SVGEGT. V lost 4 bases and J lost 2; bases outside the gene matches: 8. The CDR3 consists of 15 residues. Unique molecular identifiers tagged the TCR beta cDNA libraries. Approximately 0.5 million cDNA molecules were recovered from an input of 1 to 10 million T cells. TCRdb re-derived calls from the PCR reads in MiXCR, one entry per CDR3 protein. In the table there are some 450,000 distinct CDR3 sequences, approximately 45% of which are singletons. The rearrangement joins TRBV6-2 or TRBV6-3 to TRBJ2-7; 7 bases map to TRBD1. The sequenced sample consisted of blood. The receptor's source is a girl under 18 with multiple sclerosis. The CDR3 nucleotides are TGTGCCAGCAGTTTTACAGGGGAAAGGACCTACGAGCAGTACTTC. This gives the protein CASSFTGERTYEQYF.